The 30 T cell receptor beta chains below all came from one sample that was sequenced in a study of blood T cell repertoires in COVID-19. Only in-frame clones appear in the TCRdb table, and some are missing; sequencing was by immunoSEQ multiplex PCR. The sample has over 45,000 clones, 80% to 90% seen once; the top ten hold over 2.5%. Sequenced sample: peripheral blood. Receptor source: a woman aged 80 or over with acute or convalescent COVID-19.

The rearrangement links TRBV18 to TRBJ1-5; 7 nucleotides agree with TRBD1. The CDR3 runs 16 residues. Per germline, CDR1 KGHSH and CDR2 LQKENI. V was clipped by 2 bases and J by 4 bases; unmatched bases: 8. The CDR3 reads CASSPNPPGGNQPQHF. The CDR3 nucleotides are TGTGCCAGCTCACCAAACCCCCCAGGGGGGAATCAGCCCCAGCATTTT.

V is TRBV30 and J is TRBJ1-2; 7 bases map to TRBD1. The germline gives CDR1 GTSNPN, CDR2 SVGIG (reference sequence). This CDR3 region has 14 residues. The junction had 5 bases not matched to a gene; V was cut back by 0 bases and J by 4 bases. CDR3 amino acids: CAWSVPGTAYGYTF. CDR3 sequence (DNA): TGTGCCTGGAGTGTACCGGGGACAGCCTATGGCTACACCTTC.

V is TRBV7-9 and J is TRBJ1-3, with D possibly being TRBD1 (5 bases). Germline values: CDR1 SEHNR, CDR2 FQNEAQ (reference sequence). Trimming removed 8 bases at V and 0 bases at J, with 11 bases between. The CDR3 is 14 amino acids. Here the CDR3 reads CASRSGYSGNTIYF. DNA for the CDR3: TGTGCCAGCCGGTCAGGGTACTCTGGAAACACCATATATTTT. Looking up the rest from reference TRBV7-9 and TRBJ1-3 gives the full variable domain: DTGVSQNPRHKITKRGQNVTFRCDPISEHNRLYWYRQTLGQGPEFLTYFQNEAQLEKSRLLSDRFSAERPKGSFSTLEIQRTEQGDSAMYLCASRSGYSGNTIYFGEGSWLTVV.

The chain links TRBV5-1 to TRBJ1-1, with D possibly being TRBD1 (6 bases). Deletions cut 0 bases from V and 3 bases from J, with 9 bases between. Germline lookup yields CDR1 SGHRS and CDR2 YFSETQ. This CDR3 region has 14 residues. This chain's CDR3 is CASSLVGGDTEAFF. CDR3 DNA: TGCGCCAGCAGCTTGGTAGGGGGGGACACTGAAGCTTTCTTT.

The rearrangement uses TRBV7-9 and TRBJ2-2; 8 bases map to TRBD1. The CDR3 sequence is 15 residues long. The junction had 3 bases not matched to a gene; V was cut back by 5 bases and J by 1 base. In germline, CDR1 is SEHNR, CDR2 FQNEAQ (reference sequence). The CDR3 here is CASSPDRGNTGELFF. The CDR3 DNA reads TGTGCCAGCAGCCCCGACAGGGGGAACACCGGGGAGCTGTTTTTT.

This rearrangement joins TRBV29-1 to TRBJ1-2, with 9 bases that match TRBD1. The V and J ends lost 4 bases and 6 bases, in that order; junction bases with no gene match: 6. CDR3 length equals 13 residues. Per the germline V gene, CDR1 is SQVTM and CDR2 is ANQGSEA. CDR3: CSVGGGQGDGYTF. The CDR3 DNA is TGCAGCGTTGGGGGGGGACAGGGAGATGGCTACACCTTC.

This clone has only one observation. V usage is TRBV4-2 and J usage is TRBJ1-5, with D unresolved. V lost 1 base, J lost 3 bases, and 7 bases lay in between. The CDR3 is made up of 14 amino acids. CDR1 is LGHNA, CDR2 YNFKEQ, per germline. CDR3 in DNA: TGTGCCAGCAGCCAAGTGGCTGCCAATCAGCCCCAGCATTTT. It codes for CASSQVAANQPQHF.

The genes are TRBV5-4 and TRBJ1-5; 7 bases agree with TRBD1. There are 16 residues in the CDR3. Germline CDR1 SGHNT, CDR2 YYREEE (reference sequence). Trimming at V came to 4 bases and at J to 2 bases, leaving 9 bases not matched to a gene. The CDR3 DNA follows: TGTGCCAGCAGCCATACAGGGGCTGGCGGCAATCAGCCCCAGCATTTT. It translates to CASSHTGAGGNQPQHF.

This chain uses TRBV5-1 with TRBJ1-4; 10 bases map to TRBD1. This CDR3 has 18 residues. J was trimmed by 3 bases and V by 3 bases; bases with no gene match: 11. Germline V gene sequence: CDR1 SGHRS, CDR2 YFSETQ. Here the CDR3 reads CASSYLPTGGSANEKLFF. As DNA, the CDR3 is TGCGCCAGCAGCTACCTTCCGACAGGGGGCTCAGCTAATGAAAAACTGTTTTTT. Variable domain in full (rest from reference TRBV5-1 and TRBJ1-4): KAGVTQTPRYLIKTRGQQVTLSCSPISGHRSVSWYQQTPGQGLQFLFEYFSETQRNKGNFPGRFSGRQFSNSRSEMNVSTLELGDSALYLCASSYLPTGGSANEKLFFGSGTQLSVL.

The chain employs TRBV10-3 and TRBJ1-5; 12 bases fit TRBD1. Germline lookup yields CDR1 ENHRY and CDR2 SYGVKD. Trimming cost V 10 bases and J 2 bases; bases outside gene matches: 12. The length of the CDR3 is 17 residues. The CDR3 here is CATFSGTGGEGNQPQHF. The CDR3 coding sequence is TGTGCCACATTTTCCGGGACAGGGGGCGAAGGCAATCAGCCCCAGCATTTT.

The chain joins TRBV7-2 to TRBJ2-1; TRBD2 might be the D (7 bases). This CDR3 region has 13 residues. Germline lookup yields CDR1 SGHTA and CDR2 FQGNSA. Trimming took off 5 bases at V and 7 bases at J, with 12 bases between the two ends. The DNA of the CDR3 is TGTGCCAGCAGCCGCGGGGGCTGGAATGAGCAGTTCTTC. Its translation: CASSRGGWNEQFF. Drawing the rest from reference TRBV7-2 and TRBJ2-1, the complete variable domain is GAGVSQSPSNKVTEKGKDVELRCDPISGHTALYWYRQSLGQGLEFLIYFQGNSAPDKSGLPSDRFSAERTGGSVSTLTIQRTQQEDSAVYLCASSRGGWNEQFFGPGTRLTVL.

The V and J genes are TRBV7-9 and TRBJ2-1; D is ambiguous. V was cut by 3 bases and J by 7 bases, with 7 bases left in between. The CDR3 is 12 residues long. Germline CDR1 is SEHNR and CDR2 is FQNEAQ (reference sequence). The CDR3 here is CASSFGENEQFF. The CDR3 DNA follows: TGTGCCAGCAGCTTTGGAGAGAATGAGCAGTTCTTC.

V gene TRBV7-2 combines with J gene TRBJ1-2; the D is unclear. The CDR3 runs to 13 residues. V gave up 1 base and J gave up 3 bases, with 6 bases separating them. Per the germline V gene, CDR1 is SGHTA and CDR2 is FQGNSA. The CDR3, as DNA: TGTGCCAGCAGCTTAGACAGATACTATGGCTACACCTTC. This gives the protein CASSLDRYYGYTF.

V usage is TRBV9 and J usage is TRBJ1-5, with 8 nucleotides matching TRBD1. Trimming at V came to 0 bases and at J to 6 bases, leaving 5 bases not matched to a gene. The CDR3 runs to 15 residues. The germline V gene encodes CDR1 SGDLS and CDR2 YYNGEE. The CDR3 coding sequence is TGTGCCAGCAGCGTAGGAGACAGGGGAGGTCAGCCCCAGCATTTT. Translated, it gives CASSVGDRGGQPQHF.

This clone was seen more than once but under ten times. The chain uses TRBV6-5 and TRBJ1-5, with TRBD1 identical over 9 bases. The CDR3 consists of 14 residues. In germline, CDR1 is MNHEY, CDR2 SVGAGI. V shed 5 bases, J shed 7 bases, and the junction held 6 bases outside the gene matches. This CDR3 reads CASSLGQGYQPQHF. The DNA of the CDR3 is TGTGCCAGCAGTCTGGGACAGGGATACCAGCCCCAGCATTTT.

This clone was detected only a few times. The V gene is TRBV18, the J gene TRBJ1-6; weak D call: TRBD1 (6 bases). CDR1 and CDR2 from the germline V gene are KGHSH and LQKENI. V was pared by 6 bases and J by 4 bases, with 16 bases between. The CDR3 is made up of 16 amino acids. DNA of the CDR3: TGTGCCAGCTCGCTCGGTGGACAGAGGTATAATTCACCCCTCCACTTT. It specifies CASSLGGQRYNSPLHF.

The CDR3 here is CATSIGGGAGEQFF. CDR3 DNA: TGTGCCACCAGCATAGGCGGGGGGGCCGGTGAGCAGTTCTTC. V usage is TRBV15 and J usage is TRBJ2-1, with 9 bases fitting TRBD2. Per germline, CDR1 LNHNV and CDR2 YYDKDF (reference sequence). The CDR3 is 14 amino acids. V lost 4 bases and J lost 9; bases outside the gene matches: 7.

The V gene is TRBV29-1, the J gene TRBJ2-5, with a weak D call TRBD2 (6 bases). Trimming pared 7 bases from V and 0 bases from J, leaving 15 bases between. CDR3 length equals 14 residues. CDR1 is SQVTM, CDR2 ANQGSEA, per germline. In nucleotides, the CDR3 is TGCAGCGCCAGCGGGCAGGTAAACCAAGAGACCCAGTACTTC. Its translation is CSASGQVNQETQYF.

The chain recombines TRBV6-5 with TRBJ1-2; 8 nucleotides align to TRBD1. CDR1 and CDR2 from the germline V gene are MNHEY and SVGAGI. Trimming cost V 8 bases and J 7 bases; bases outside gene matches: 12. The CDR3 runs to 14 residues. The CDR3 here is CASGQTGVSGGYTF. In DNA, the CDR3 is TGTGCCAGCGGCCAGACAGGGGTTTCGGGTGGCTACACCTTC.

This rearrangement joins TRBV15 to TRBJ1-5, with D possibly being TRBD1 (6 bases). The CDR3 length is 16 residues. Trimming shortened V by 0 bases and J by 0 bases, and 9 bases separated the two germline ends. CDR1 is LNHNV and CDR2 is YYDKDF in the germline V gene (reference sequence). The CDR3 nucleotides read TGTGCCACCAGCAGAGATGGGGACAATAGCAATCAGCCCCAGCATTTT. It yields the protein CATSRDGDNSNQPQHF.

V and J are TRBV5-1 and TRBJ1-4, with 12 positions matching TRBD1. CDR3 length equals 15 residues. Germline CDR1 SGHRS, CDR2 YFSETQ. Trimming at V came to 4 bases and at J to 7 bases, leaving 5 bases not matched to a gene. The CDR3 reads CASSKGQGASEKLFF. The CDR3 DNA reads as TGCGCCAGCAGCAAGGGACAGGGGGCTAGTGAAAAACTGTTTTTT.

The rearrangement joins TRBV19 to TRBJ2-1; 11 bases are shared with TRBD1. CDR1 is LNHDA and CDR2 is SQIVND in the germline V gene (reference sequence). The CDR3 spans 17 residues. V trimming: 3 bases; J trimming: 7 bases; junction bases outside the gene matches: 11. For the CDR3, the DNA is TGTGCCAGTAGTATTGATTCAGGACAGGGGGCTTGGAATGAGCAGTTCTTC. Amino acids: CASSIDSGQGAWNEQFF.

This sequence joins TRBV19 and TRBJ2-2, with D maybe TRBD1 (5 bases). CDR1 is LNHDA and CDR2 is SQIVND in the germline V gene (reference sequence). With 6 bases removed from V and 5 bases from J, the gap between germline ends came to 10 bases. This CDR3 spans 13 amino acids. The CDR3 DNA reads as TGTGCCAGTAGGGAAAGGGGAACCGGGGAGCTGTTTTTT. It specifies CASRERGTGELFF.

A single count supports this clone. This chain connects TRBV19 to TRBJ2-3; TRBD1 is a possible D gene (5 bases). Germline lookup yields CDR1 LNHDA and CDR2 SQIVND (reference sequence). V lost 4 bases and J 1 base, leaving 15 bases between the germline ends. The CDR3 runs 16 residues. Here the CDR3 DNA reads TGTGCCAGTAGTAGTCGTCGACAGAAAGGCACAGATACGCAGTATTTT. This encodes CASSSRRQKGTDTQYF.

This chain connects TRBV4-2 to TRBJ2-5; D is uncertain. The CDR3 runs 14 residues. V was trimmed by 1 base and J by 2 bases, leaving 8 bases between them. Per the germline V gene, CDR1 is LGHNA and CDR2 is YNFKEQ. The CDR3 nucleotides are TGTGCCAGCAGCCAAGTTTTACTGCAAGAGACCCAGTACTTC. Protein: CASSQVLLQETQYF.

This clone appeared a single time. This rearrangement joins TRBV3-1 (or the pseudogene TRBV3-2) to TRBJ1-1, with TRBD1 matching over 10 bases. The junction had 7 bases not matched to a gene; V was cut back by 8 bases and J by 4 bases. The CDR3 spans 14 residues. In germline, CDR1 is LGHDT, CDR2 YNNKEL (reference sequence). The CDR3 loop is CASQGTGVGTEAFF. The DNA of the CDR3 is TGTGCCAGCCAGGGGACAGGGGTAGGCACTGAAGCTTTCTTT.

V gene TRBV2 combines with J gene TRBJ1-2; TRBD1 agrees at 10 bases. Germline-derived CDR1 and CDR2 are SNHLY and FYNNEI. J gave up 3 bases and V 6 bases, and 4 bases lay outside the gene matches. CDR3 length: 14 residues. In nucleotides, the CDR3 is TGTGCCAGCAGCCGACAGGGGGCTGACTATGGCTACACCTTC. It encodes CASSRQGADYGYTF.

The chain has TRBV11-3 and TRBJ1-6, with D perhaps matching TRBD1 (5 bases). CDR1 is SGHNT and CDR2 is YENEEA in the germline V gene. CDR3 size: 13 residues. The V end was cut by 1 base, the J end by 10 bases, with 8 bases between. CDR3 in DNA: TGTGCCAGCAGCTTAGTGGGGGGGTCACCCCTCCACTTT. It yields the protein CASSLVGGSPLHF.

The CDR3 DNA follows: TGTGCCAGCAGTCCCCTTGGGGGGGCCACCGGGGAGCTGTTTTTT. The encoded protein is CASSPLGGATGELFF. The gene calls are TRBV6-5 and TRBJ2-2; the D gene is possibly TRBD2 (7 bases). This CDR3 is built from 15 residues. Trimming shortened V by 5 bases and J by 4 bases, and 14 bases separated the two germline ends. From germline, CDR1 is MNHEY and CDR2 SVGAGI.

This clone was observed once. CDR3 sequence reads: CATSRDPLRVDTQYF. The CDR3 DNA reads TGTGCCACCAGCAGAGACCCACTCCGGGTAGATACGCAGTATTTT. The V call is TRBV15, the J call TRBJ2-3; no clear D. V was clipped by 0 bases and J by 5 bases, with 12 bases between them. The CDR3 sequence is 15 residues long. Germline CDR1 LNHNV, CDR2 YYDKDF (reference sequence).